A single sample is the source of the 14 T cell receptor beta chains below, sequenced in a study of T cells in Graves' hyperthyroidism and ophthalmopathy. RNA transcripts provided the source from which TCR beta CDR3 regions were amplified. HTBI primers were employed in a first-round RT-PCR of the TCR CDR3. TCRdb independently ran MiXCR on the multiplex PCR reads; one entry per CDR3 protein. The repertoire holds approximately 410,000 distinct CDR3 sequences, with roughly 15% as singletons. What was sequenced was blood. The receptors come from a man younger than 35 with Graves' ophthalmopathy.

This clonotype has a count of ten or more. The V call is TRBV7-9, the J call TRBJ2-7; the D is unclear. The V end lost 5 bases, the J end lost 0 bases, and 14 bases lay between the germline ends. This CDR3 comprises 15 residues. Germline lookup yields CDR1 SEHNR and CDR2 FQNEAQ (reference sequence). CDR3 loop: CASSPTLYSSYEQYF. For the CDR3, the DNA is TGTGCCAGCAGCCCAACCCTTTATTCCTCCTACGAGCAGTACTTC.

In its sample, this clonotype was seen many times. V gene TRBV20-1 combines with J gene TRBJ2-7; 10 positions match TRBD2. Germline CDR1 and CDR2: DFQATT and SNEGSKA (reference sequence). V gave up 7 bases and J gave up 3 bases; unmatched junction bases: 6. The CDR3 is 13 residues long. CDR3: CSGGASGSYEQYF. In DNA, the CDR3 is TGCAGTGGCGGAGCTAGCGGGAGCTACGAGCAGTACTTC.

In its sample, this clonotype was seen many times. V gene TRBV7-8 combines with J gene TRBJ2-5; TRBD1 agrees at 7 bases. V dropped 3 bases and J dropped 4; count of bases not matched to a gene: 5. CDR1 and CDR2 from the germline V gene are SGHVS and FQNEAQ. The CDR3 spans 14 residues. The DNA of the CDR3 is TGTGCCAGCAGCTTGGGCAGGGGGAGAGAGACCCAGTACTTC. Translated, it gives CASSLGRGRETQYF.

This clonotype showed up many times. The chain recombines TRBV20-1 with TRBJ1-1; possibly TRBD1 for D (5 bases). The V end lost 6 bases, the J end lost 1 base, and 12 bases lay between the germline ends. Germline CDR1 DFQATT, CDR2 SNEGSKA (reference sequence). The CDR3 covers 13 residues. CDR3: CSAARQRNTEAFF. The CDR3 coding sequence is TGCAGTGCGGCCAGACAGAGGAACACTGAAGCTTTCTTT.

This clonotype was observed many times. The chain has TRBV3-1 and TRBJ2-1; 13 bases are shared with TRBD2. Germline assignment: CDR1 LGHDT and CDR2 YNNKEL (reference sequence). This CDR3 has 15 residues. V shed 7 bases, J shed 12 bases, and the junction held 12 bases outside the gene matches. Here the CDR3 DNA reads TGTGCCAGCACGTCACTAGCGGGAGGGTTGGAGGGGCAGTTCTTC. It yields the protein CASTSLAGGLEGQFF.

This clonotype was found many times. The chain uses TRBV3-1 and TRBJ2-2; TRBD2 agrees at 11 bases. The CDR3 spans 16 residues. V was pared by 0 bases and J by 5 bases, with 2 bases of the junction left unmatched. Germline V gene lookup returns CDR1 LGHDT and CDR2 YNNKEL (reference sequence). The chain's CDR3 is CASSQERLAGTGELFF. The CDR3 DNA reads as TGTGCCAGCAGCCAAGAGAGACTAGCGGGGACCGGGGAGCTGTTTTTT.

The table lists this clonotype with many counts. This CDR3 is CASSLRGTAGYGYTF. The CDR3 coding sequence is TGCGCCAGCAGCTTGCGTGGGACAGCTGGCTATGGCTACACCTTC. The chain recombines TRBV5-1 with TRBJ1-2, with TRBD1 matching 7 bases. This CDR3 has 15 residues. V trimming: 1 base; J trimming: 4 bases; junction bases outside the gene matches: 7. Germline-derived CDR1 and CDR2 are SGHRS and YFSETQ.

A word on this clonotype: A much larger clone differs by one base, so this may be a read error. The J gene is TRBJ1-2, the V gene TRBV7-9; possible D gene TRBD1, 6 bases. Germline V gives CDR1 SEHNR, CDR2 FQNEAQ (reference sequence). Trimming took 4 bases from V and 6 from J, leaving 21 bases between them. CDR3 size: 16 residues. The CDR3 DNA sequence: TGTGCCAGCAGCTCCCAGGGGCAGGGAGAGGTCGATGGCTACACCTTC. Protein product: CASSSQGQGEVDGYTF.

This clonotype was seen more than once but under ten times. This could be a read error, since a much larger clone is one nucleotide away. CDR3 DNA: TGTGCCAGCAGCTTAGAAGAACCGGGACAATTGAACACTGAAGCTTTCTTT. It codes for CASSLEEPGQLNTEAFF. The genes are TRBV7-2 and TRBJ1-1, with D perhaps TRBD1 (6 bases). The V gene's germline CDR1 is SGHTA and CDR2 FQGNSA. The CDR3 has 17 residues. Trimming cost V 1 base and J 0 bases, with 15 bases left between them.

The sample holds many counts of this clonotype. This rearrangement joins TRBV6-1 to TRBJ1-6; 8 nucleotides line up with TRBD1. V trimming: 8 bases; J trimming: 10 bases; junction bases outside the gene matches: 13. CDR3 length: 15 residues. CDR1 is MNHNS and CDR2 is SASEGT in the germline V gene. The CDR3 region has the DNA TGTGCCAGCGGAGACAGGGGCCCGGCGGGATCACCCCTCCACTTT. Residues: CASGDRGPAGSPLHF.

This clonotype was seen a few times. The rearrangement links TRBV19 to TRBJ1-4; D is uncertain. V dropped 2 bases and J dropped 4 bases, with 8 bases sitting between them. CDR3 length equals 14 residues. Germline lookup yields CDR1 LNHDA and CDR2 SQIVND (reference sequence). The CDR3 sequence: CASSINWRNEKLFF. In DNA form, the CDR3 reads TGTGCCAGTAGTATAAATTGGCGTAATGAAAAACTGTTTTTT.

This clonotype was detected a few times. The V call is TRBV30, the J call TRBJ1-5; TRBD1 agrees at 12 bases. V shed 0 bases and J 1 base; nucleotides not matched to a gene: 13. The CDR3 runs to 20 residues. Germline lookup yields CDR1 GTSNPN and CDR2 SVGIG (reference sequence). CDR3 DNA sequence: TGTGCCTGGAGTGTAGTGAGAGGGACAGGGGGCAGAGTCAGCAATCAGCCCCAGCATTTT. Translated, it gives CAWSVVRGTGGRVSNQPQHF. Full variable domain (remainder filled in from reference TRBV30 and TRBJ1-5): SQTIHQWPATLVQPVGSPLSLECTVEGTSNPNLYWYRQAAGRGLQLLFYSVGIGQISSEVPQNLSASRPQDRQFILSSKKLLLSDSGFYLCAWSVVRGTGGRVSNQPQHFGDGTRLSIL.

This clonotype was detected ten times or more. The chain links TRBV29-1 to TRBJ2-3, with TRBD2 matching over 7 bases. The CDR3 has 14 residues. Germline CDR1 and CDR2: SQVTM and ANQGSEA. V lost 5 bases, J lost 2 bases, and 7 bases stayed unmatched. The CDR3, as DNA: TGCAGCGTTCGTCAGCGGGACCACACAGATACGCAGTATTTT. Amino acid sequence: CSVRQRDHTDTQYF.

The CDR3 DNA reads TGTGCCAGCAGCTGGGACAGGGTGCCCGAGACCCAGTACTTC. Amino acid sequence: CASSWDRVPETQYF. The chain combines TRBV13 with TRBJ2-5; 9 bases map to TRBD1. CDR1 PRHDT and CDR2 FYEKMQ come from the germline V gene (reference sequence). J was trimmed by 5 bases and V by 4 bases; bases with no gene match: 5. The CDR3 has 14 residues.